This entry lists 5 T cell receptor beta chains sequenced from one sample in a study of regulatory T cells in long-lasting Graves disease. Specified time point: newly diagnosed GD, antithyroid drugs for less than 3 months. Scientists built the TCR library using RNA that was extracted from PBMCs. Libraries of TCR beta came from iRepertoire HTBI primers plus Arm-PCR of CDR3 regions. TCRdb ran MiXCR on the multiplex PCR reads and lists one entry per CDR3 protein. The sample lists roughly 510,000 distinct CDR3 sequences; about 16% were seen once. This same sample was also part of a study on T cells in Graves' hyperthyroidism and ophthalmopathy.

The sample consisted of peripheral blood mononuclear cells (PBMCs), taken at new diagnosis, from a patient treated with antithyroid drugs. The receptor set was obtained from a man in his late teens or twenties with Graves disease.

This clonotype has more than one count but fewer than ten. The CDR3: CASSYGPSEQFF. In DNA, the CDR3 is TGTGCCAGCAGTTATGGCCCCAGTGAGCAGTTCTTC. V is TRBV6-2 or TRBV6-3 and J is TRBJ2-1; D not certain. The germline CDR1 and CDR2 sequences are MNHEY and SVGEGT. The CDR3 contains 12 residues. V was pared by 3 bases and J by 9 bases, with 9 bases between.

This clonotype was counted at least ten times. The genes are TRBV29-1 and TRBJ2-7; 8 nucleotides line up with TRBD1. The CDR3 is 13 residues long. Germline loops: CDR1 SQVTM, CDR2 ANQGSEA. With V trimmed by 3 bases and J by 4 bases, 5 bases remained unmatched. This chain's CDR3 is CSVETGAGYEQYF. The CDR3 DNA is TGCAGCGTTGAGACAGGGGCCGGGTACGAGCAGTACTTC.

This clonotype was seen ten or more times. The CDR3 DNA reads as TGTGCCAGCAGCTTAGGTCCGGGGCCTAACAATGAGCAGTTCTTC. It encodes CASSLGPGPNNEQFF. V is TRBV7-2 and J is TRBJ2-1; either TRBD1 or TRBD2 may fit D (5 bases each). Germline-derived CDR1 and CDR2 are SGHTA and FQGNSA. The CDR3 runs 15 residues. V lost 1 base, J lost 5 bases, and 12 bases lay in between.

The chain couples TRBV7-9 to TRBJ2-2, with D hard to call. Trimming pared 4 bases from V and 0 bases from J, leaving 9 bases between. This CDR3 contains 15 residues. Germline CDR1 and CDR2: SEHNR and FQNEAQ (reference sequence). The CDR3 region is CASSSTTPNTGELFF. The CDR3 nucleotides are TGTGCCAGCAGCTCTACTACCCCGAACACCGGGGAGCTGTTTTTT.

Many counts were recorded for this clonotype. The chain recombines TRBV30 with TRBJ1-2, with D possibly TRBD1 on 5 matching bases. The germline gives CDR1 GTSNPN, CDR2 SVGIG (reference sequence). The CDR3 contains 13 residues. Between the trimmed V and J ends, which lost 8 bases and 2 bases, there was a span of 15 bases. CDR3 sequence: CAHTRGPNYGYTF. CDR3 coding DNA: TGTGCCCATACCCGGGGACCAAACTATGGCTACACCTTC.